This entry features one TCR beta chain sequence. Its antigen remains unknown. The data belong to a study of OX40 agonist ivuxolimab in advanced cancers. Findings and caveats of the study: Part of the nonresponder group also had normalized T-cell clonal expansion that was low.

Germline assignment: CDR1 SGHTA and CDR2 FQGTGA. This CDR3 is 13 amino acids long. Trimming stripped 2 bases from V and 4 bases from J, with 8 bases between. TCRdb's table, derived via immunoSEQ multiplex PCR, lists solely in-frame clones and lacks some. This table has under 80,000 clones, 85% appearing once. The sample consisted of CD4+ or CD8+ T cells sorted from blood, taken in a trial of the OX40 agonist ivuxolimab. The chain employs TRBV7-3 and TRBJ2-5; the D gene is possibly TRBD2 (6 bases). This TCR came from an adult with an advanced solid tumor such as melanoma, head and neck, liver or kidney cancer. CDR3 in DNA: TGTGCCAGCAGCTTATCCGGGGGAGAGACCCAGTACTTC. Amino acid sequence: CASSLSGGETQYF.